Each of the 6 T cell receptor beta chains below was sequenced from the same sample in a study of shared clonotypes between healthy human individuals. CD45RO-negative, CCR7-selected cells formed the naive CD8 fraction, which excluded terminally differentiated effector memory CD45RA+ cells. Data came from immunoSEQ multiplex PCR; TCRdb stores just in-frame clones and leaves some out. The repertoire holds some 2,000,000 clones, with roughly 94% as singletons. The sequencing sample was made of naive CD8+ T cells sorted from blood. The receptors were sampled from a man between 18 and 29 years old in good health.

Worth noting for this clone: This specimen includes other DNA sequences encoding the same CDR3. V usage is TRBV6-5 and J usage is TRBJ1-2, with 7 bases fitting TRBD1. Germline-derived CDR1 and CDR2 are MNHEY and SVGAGI. The CDR3 covers 14 residues. V shed 0 bases, J shed 5 bases, and the junction held 3 bases outside the gene matches. CDR3 residues: CASSYSAGGYGYTF. Written as DNA, the CDR3 is TGTGCCAGCAGTTACTCGGCAGGGGGGTATGGCTACACCTTC.

J is TRBJ2-1 and V is TRBV6-6; 12 bases match TRBD2. With V trimmed by 2 bases and J by 8 bases, 7 bases remained unmatched. From germline, CDR1 is MNHNY and CDR2 SVGAGI (reference sequence). The CDR3 spans 16 residues. CDR3 amino acids: CASSYLAGGRSDEQFF. For the CDR3, the DNA is TGTGCCAGCAGTTACCTAGCGGGGGGGCGGAGCGATGAGCAGTTCTTC.

This sequence joins TRBV2 and TRBJ2-5; D may be TRBD2 (7 bases). In germline, CDR1 is SNHLY, CDR2 FYNNEI. V was trimmed by 4 bases and J by 5 bases, leaving 14 bases between them. The CDR3 sequence is 14 residues long. The CDR3 coding sequence is TGTGCCAGCAGTGCGGGCGGGGGCCAGGAGACCCAGTACTTC. Its translation is CASSAGGGQETQYF.

The chain links TRBV28 to TRBJ2-3; TRBD1 matches 7 bases. Germline CDR1 is MDHEN and CDR2 is SYDVKM. The CDR3 is made up of 14 amino acids. J gave up 3 bases and V 6 bases, and 6 bases lay outside the gene matches. CDR3 DNA: TGTGCCAGCAGAGACAGGGTTAGGACAGATACGCAGTATTTT. As protein: CASRDRVRTDTQYF.

This clone was observed once. The chain employs TRBV28 and TRBJ2-3; D is uncertain. Trimming left V 3 bases short and J 4 bases short, with 8 bases between. Germline assignment: CDR1 MDHEN and CDR2 SYDVKM. CDR3 length: 13 amino acids. The CDR3 loop is CASSLTESDTQYF. CDR3 in DNA: TGTGCCAGCAGTTTGACGGAGTCAGATACGCAGTATTTT.

The rearrangement uses TRBV4-1 and TRBJ2-2; D is perhaps TRBD1 (6 bases). The CDR3 loop spans 15 amino acids. Looked up from germline, CDR1 is MGHRA and CDR2 is YSYEKL. Deletions cut 0 bases from V and 7 bases from J, with 12 bases between. The CDR3 protein is CASSQEGARGGELFF. The DNA for the CDR3 is TGCGCCAGCAGCCAAGAGGGGGCTCGTGGCGGGGAGCTGTTTTTT.